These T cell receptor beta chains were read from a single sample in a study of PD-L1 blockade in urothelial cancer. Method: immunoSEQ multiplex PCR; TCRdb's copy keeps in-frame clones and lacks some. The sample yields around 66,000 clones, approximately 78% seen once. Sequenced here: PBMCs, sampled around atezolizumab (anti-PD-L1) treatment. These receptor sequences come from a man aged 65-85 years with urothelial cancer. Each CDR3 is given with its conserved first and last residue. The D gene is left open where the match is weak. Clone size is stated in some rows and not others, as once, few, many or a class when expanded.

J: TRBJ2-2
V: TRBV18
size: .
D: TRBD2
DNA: TGTGCCAGCTCACCTACCTCCAAACTAGCGGGAATAAGGTCAAACACCGGGGAGCTGTTTTTT
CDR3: CASSPTSKLAGIRSNTGELFF

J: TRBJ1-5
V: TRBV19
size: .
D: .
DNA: TGTGCCAGTACCCCAAACGGGGTAAATAGCAATCAGCCCCAGCATTTT
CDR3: CASTPNGVNSNQPQHF

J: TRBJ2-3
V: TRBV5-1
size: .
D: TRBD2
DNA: TGCGCCAGCAGTTTCAGCGGGGACCCACCAGATACGCAGTATTTT
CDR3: CASSFSGDPPDTQYF

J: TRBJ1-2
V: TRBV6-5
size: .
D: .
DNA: TGTGCCAGCAGAGCCACCGGGACACCAAGCTATGGCTACACCTTC
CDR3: CASRATGTPSYGYTF

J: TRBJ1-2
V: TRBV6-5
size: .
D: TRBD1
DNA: TGTGCCAGGAAAGACCCAGGGGACAGCTTCTATGGCTACACCTTC
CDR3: CARKDPGDSFYGYTF

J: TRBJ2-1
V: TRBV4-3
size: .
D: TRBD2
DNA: TGCGCCAGCAGCCAAGAATATCTAGCGGGAGGTTTTGAGCAGTTCTTC
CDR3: CASSQEYLAGGFEQFF

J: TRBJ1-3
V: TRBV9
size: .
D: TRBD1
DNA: TGTGCCAGCAGCGCCTTCCAGGGGGCCTCCGGAAACACCATATATTTT
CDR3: CASSAFQGASGNTIYF

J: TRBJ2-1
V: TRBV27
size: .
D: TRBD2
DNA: TGTGCCACCAGCATGACACTAGCGGGTGTTCATGAGCAGTTCTTC
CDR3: CATSMTLAGVHEQFF

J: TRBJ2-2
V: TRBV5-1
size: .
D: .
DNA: TGCGCCAGCAGCTTACAGGGTGTGAGCACCGGGGAGCTGTTTTTT
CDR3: CASSLQGVSTGELFF

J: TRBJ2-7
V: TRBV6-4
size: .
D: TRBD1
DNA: TGTGCCAGCAGTGATAGAGGGGGCGGACGAACTAACTACGAGCAGTACTTC
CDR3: CASSDRGGGRTNYEQYF

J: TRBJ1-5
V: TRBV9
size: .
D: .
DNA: TGTGCCAGCAGCCCTACAGGGAGGGGCAATCAGCCCCAGCATTTT
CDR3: CASSPTGRGNQPQHF

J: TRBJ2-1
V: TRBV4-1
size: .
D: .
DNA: TGCGCCAGCAGCCTCGGAGACCGGGGAGCGGGCGATGAGCAGTTCTTC
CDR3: CASSLGDRGAGDEQFF

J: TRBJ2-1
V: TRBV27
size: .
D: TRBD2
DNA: TGTGCCAGCAGGGGGACTAGCGGGACCCGCCGGGGGGAGCAGTTCTTC
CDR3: CASRGTSGTRRGEQFF

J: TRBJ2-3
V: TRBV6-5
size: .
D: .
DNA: TGTGCCAGCAGTTACGAGTCGGGAAGCCCAGATACGCAGTATTTT
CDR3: CASSYESGSPDTQYF

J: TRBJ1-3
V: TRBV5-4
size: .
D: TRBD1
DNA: TGTGCCACCCAAAACAGGGGGCTGCGAAACACCATATATTTT
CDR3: CATQNRGLRNTIYF

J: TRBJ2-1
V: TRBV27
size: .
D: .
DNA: TGTGCCAGCAGTCCAGGGCTCACCTACAATGAGCAGTTCTTC
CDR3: CASSPGLTYNEQFF

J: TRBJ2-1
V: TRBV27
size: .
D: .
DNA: TGTGCCAGCAGTTTATTTCGGACTCCTAACAATGAGCAGTTCTTC
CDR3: CASSLFRTPNNEQFF

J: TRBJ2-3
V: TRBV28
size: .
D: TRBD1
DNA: TGTGCCAGCAGTCTGGGACAGGGTAATACGCAGTATTTT
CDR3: CASSLGQGNTQYF

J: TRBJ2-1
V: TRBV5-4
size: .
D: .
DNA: TGTGCCAGCAGCTTGGCCGGCGGAAACTCCTACAATGAGCAGTTCTTC
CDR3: CASSLAGGNSYNEQFF

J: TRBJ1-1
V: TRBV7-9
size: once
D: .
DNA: TGTGCCAGCAGCCAAGCCCTAGAGACTGAAGCTTTCTTT
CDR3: CASSQALETEAFF

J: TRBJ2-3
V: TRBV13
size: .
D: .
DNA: TGTGCCAGCAGCTTAGGGGCCTTGACAGATACGCAGTATTTT
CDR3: CASSLGALTDTQYF

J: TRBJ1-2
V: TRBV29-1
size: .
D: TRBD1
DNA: TGCAGCGTAACGACCGGGACAGGGGATGGCTACACCTTC
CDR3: CSVTTGTGDGYTF

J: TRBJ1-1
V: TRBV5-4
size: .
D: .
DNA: TGTGCCAGCAGTTCCGACCGGGGAATGGGGACTGAAGCTTTCTTT
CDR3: CASSSDRGMGTEAFF

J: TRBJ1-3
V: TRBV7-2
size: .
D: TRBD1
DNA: TGTGCCAGCAGCGAACCCCAGGGGGCGGCTGGAAACACCATATATTTT
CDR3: CASSEPQGAAGNTIYF

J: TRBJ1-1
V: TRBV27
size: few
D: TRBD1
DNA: TGTGCCAGCAGTCGGGACAGGTTGAACACTGAAGCTTTCTTT
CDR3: CASSRDRLNTEAFF

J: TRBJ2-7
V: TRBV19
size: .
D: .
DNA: TGTGCCAGTAGTACGGGAGATACCTACGAGCAGTACTTC
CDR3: CASSTGDTYEQYF

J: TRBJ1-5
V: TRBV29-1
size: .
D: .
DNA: TGCAGCGCGGGGGAGGGGGGCAATCAGCCCCAGCATTTT
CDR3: CSAGEGGNQPQHF

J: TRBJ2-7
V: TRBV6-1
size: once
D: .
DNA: TGTGCCAGCCTTGGGGAGGTCTCCTACGAGCAGTACTTC
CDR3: CASLGEVSYEQYF

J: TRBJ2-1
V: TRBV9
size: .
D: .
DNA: TGTGCCAGCAGCGGGGACTTGGCTTACAATGAGCAGTTCTTC
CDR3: CASSGDLAYNEQFF

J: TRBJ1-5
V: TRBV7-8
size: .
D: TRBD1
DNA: TGTGCCAGCAGCCTCGGACAGGGGTATCAGCCCCAGCATTTT
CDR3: CASSLGQGYQPQHF

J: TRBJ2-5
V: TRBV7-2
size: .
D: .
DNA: TGTGCCAGCACCCTGGGGACAAGAGAGACCCAGTACTTC
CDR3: CASTLGTRETQYF

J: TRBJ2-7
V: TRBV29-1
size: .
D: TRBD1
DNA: TGCAGCATCACAGGGGGTTCGTCCTACGAGCAGTACTTC
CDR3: CSITGGSSYEQYF

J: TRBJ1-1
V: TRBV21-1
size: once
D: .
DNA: TGTGCCAGCAGCAAGTACCCGATGGGACAGGGGAGCACTGAAGCTTTCTTT
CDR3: CASSKYPMGQGSTEAFF

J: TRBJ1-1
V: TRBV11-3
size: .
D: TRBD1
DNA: TGTGCCAGCAGGTTTCGGGACAGGAACACTGAAGCTTTCTTT
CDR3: CASRFRDRNTEAFF

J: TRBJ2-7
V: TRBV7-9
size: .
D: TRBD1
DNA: TGTGCCAGCAGCCTCGGGACAGGGCTTTCCTACGAGCAGTACTTC
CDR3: CASSLGTGLSYEQYF

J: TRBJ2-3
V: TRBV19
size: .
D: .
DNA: TGTGCCACCACGCCACACCGCACAGATACGCAGTATTTT
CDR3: CATTPHRTDTQYF

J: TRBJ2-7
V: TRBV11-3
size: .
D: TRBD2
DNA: TGTGCCAGCAGCTTAGGGGAGCGGGGAGGCTACGAGCAGTACTTC
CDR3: CASSLGERGGYEQYF

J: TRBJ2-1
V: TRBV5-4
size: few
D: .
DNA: TGTGCCAGCAGCCGTCCGGGTGTCGAGTTCTTC
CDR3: CASSRPGVEFF

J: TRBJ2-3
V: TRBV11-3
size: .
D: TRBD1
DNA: TGTGCCAGCAGCCCGGGACAGGGGCGAACTATGGCATATACGCAGTATTTT
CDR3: CASSPGQGRTMAYTQYF

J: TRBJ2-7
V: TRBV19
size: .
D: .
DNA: TGTGCCAGTAGTCCTGGACTTGTCTACGAGCAGTACTTC
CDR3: CASSPGLVYEQYF

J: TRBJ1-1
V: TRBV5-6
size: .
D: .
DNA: TGTGCCAGCAGCTTGGCCCATGAAGCTTTCTTT
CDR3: CASSLAHEAFF

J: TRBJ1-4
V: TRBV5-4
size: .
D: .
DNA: TGTGCCAGCAGCCCTTTCCCGGGGTCAGCTAATGAAAAACTGTTTTTT
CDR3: CASSPFPGSANEKLFF

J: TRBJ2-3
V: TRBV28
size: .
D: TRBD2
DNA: TGTGCCAGCAGCCAGACTAGCGGGGCCACAGATACGCAGTATTTT
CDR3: CASSQTSGATDTQYF

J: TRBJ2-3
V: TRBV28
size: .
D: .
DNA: .
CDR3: CASLFGSGGGGTDTQYF

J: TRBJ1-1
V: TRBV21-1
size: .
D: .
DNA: TGTGCCAGCAGCTGTAACAATCCGAACACTGAAGCTTTCTTT
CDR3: CASSCNNPNTEAFF

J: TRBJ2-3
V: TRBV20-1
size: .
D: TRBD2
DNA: TGCAGTGCAGGGAGGGGAGGTACGCAGTATTTT
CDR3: CSAGRGGTQYF

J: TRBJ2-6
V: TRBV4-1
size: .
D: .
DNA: TGCGCCAGCAGCCCCGGCTCAGGTGGGGCCAACGTCCTGACTTTC
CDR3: CASSPGSGGANVLTF

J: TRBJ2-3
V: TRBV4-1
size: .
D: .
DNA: TGCGCCAGCAGCCAAGGGCGGGCCACTGATACGCAGTATTTT
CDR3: CASSQGRATDTQYF

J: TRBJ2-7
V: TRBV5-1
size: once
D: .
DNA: TGCGCCAGCAGTGCCCAGGGGGGCTCCTACGAGCAGTACTTC
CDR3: CASSAQGGSYEQYF

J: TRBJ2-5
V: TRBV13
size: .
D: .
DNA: TGTGCCAGCAGCTTAGGGGGGCTCACGGAGACCCAGTACTTC
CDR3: CASSLGGLTETQYF

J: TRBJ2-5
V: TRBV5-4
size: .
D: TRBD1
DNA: TGTGCCAGCAGCTTGGGCGGACAGGCAGGCGGGGAGACCCAGTACTTC
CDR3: CASSLGGQAGGETQYF

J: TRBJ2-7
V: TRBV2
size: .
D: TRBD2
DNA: TGTGCCAGCAGTCTCCGGACTAGCGGGAGCTCCTACGAGCAGTACTTC
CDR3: CASSLRTSGSSYEQYF

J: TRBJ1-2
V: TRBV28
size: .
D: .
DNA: TGTGCCAGCTCGAGAGGGTTCTATGGCTACACCTTC
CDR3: CASSRGFYGYTF

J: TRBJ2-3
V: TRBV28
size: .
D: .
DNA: TGTGCCAGCAGTTCCCCTGCGGAGGGAAGCACAGATACGCAGTATTTT
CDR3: CASSSPAEGSTDTQYF

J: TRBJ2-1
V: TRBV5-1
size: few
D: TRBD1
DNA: TGCGCCAGCAGCTTTGGGACAGGGCAAGTAAATGAGCAGTTCTTC
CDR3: CASSFGTGQVNEQFF

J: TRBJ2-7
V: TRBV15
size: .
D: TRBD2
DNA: TGTGCCACCAGCGCCCGGACTAGCGGGAGTAACAACGAGCAGTACTTC
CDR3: CATSARTSGSNNEQYF

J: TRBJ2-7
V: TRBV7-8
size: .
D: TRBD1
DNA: TGTGCCAGCAGCGGACACACAGGGGGCGCATCTGGGGGCTCCTACGAGCAGTACTTC
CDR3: CASSGHTGGASGGSYEQYF

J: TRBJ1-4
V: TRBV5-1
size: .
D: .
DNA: TGCGCCAGCCGGGACTCAACTAATGAAAAACTGTTTTTT
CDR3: CASRDSTNEKLFF

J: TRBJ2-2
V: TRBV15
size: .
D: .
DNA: TGTGCCACCAGCAGAAGGCGCGGACAGACCGGGGAGCTGTTTTTT
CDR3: CATSRRRGQTGELFF